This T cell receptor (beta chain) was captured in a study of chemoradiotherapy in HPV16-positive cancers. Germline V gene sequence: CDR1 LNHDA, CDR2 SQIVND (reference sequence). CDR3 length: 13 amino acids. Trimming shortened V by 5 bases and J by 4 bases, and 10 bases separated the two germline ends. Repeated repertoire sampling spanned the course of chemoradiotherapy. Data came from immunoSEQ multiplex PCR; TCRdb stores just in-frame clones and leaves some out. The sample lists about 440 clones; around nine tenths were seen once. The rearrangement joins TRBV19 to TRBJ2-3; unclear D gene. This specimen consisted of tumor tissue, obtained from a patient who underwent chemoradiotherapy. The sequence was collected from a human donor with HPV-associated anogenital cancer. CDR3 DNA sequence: TGTGCCAGTAGTCTTGGGTTGGCAGATACGCAGTATTTT. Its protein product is CASSLGLADTQYF.